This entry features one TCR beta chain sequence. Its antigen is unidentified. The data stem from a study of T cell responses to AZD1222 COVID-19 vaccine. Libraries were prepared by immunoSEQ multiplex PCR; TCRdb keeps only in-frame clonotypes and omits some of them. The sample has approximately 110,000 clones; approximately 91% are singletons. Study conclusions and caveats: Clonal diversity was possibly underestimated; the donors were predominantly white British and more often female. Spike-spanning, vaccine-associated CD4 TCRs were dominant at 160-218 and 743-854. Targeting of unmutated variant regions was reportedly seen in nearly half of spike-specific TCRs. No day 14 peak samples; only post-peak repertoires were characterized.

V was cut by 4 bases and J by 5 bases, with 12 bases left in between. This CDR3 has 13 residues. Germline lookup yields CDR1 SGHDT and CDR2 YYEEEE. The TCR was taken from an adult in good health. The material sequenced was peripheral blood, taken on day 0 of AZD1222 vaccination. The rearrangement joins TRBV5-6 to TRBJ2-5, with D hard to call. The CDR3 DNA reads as TGTGCCAGCAGCCGGGTAGGGATTGAGACCCAGTACTTC. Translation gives CASSRVGIETQYF.